Presented here are 32 T cell receptor beta chains from one specimen sequenced in a study of Graves' ophthalmopathy and Graves' hyperthyroidism. Beta-chain TCR CDR3 regions were amplified from RNA transcripts. An initial RT-PCR round employing HTBI primers preceded a second-round multiplex PCR. In TCRdb, the multiplex PCR reads were re-called with MiXCR into one record per CDR3 protein. The top ten clones hold 40% to 55% of a sample with 600,000 to 950,000 distinct CDR3 sequences, 35% to 50% of them seen once. Sequencing was performed on peripheral blood. These TCRs come from an adult man with Graves' ophthalmopathy.

This clonotype was observed a few times. The V call is TRBV4-1, the J call TRBJ2-7; D ambiguous. V was trimmed by 1 base and J by 2 bases, leaving 6 bases between them. In germline, CDR1 is MGHRA, CDR2 YSYEKL. The CDR3 runs to 13 residues. The CDR3 region is CASSQVRAYEQYF. CDR3 in DNA: TGCGCCAGCAGCCAAGTAAGGGCCTACGAGCAGTACTTC.

The chain links TRBV7-2 to TRBJ2-7; TRBD2 agrees at 13 bases. Germline V lookup: CDR1 SGHTA, CDR2 FQGNSA. There are 15 residues in the CDR3. V lost 5 bases, J lost 2 bases, and 3 bases stayed unmatched. CDR3 DNA sequence: TGTGCCAGCAGCCCAACTAGCGGGGGGGCCTACGAGCAGTACTTC. This encodes CASSPTSGGAYEQYF. The full variable domain, completed using reference TRBV7-2 and TRBJ2-7, is GAGVSQSPSNKVTEKGKDVELRCDPISGHTALYWYRQSLGQGLEFLIYFQGNSAPDKSGLPSDRFSAERTGGSVSTLTIQRTQQEDSAVYLCASSPTSGGAYEQYFGPGTRLTVT.

This chain connects TRBV19 to TRBJ1-4, with D uncertain. The germline gives CDR1 LNHDA, CDR2 SQIVND (reference sequence). The CDR3 is 14 residues long. Trimming removed 4 bases from V and 7 bases from J, with 13 bases in between. CDR3 bases: TGTGCCAGTAGTACCTCGACGGGCACTGAAAAACTGTTTTTT. Protein sequence: CASSTSTGTEKLFF.

This chain links TRBV25-1 with TRBJ2-2; 10 bases fit TRBD2. Germline V gene data show CDR1 as MGHDK and CDR2 as SYGVNS. V shed 4 bases, J shed 8 bases, and the junction held 10 bases outside the gene matches. This CDR3 spans 16 amino acids. The CDR3 nucleotides read TGTGCCAGCAGTGCTAGAGCCGGGACTAGCGTAGGGGAGCTGTTTTTT. This codes for CASSARAGTSVGELFF.

The rearrangement uses TRBV7-9 and TRBJ2-5, with a weak D call TRBD2 (5 bases). From germline, CDR1 is SEHNR and CDR2 FQNEAQ (reference sequence). This CDR3 has 14 residues. V lost 4 bases, J lost 4 bases, and 13 bases lay in between. This CDR3 reads CASSSREGRETQYF. The CDR3 region has the DNA TGTGCCAGCAGCTCCCGAGAGGGCCGAGAGACCCAGTACTTC.

This sequence joins TRBV4-1 and TRBJ2-7; 7 nucleotides align to TRBD1. CDR1 and CDR2 (germline): MGHRA, YSYEKL. V was clipped by 4 bases and J by 3 bases; unmatched bases: 9. CDR3 size: 15 residues. The CDR3 loop reads CASSRFRQGYYEQYF. The CDR3 nucleotides are TGCGCCAGCAGCCGATTCAGACAGGGCTACTACGAGCAGTACTTC.

This chain connects TRBV25-1 to TRBJ1-1, with 8 bases identical to TRBD1. J was trimmed by 4 bases and V by 4 bases; bases with no gene match: 5. CDR1 is MGHDK and CDR2 is SYGVNS in the germline V gene. CDR3 size: 14 residues. The CDR3 is CASSAQGEVTEAFF. The CDR3, as DNA: TGTGCCAGCAGTGCACAGGGGGAGGTCACTGAAGCTTTCTTT.

A note on this clonotype: Since no conserved phenylalanine or tryptophan closes the CDR3, a read error is the likely cause. It is unclear where the CDR3 begins or ends on the DNA, so no DNA is shown, and the CDR3 is as TCRdb lists it. The rearrangement joins TRBV10-1 to TRBJ1-4; the table's TRBD1 call for D was not verified on the DNA. The CDR3 is 9 amino acids long, termini counted. The germline CDR1 and CDR2 sequences are WNHNN and SYGVQD (reference sequence). This CDR3 is CASRKTGTD.

A remark on this clonotype: Mismatch with germline at one junction end may stem from a read error. The chain carries TRBV10-3 and TRBJ2-7; tentatively, D is TRBD1 or TRBD2 (5 bases each). In germline, CDR1 is ENHRY, CDR2 SYGVKD. This CDR3 has 16 amino acids. The chain's CDR3 is CASSYRDVGGSYEQYF. The CDR3 nucleotides are TGTGCCAGCAGTTACCGGGACGTAGGTGGGTCCTACGAGCAGTACTTC.

Ten or more counts support this clonotype. J is TRBJ1-1 and V is TRBV20-1; TRBD1 might be the D (5 bases). CDR1 and CDR2 (germline): DFQATT, SNEGSKA (reference sequence). This CDR3 is built from 13 residues. Trimming stripped 5 bases from V and 1 base from J, with 11 bases between. The CDR3 protein is CSAPQDGNTEAFF. The CDR3 region has the DNA TGCAGTGCTCCACAGGACGGGAACACTGAAGCTTTCTTT.

This rearrangement joins TRBV7-9 to TRBJ2-7, with D perhaps assigned TRBD1 or TRBD2 (5 bases each). The CDR3 is 16 residues long. Germline V CDR1 and CDR2: SEHNR, FQNEAQ (reference sequence). The V end lost 3 bases, the J end lost 2 bases, and 17 bases lay between the germline ends. The CDR3 loop reads CASSFTGTEPAYEQYF. In DNA form, the CDR3 reads TGTGCCAGCAGCTTCACCGGGACGGAGCCGGCCTACGAGCAGTACTTC.

On this clonotype itself: This may be a read error: a much more frequent sequence differs by one nucleotide. The genes are TRBV7-9 and TRBJ1-6; the D gene is possibly TRBD1 (5 bases). Looked up from germline, CDR1 is SEHNR and CDR2 is FQNEAQ (reference sequence). The CDR3 length is 16 residues. The CDR3 DNA follows: TGTGTCAGCAGCTTGGACACTCCGCTTAATAATTCACCCCTCCACTTT. As protein: CVSSLDTPLNNSPLHF.

Only a few counts were recorded for this clonotype. V usage is TRBV20-1 and J usage is TRBJ2-7; no clear D. Trimming took 3 bases from V and 4 from J, leaving 10 bases between them. Germline CDR1 and CDR2: DFQATT and SNEGSKA (reference sequence). The CDR3 loop spans 12 amino acids. The CDR3 sequence: CSASPPWYEQYF. In DNA, the CDR3 is TGCAGTGCTAGCCCGCCATGGTACGAGCAGTACTTC.

The chain combines TRBV12-3 or TRBV12-4 with TRBJ1-2, with 8 positions matching TRBD1. The V segment lost 4 bases and the J segment 5 bases; nucleotides outside the gene matches: 9. The CDR3 consists of 15 residues. The CDR3 loop reads CASSSQTGDYYGYTF. The CDR3, as DNA: TGTGCCAGCAGTTCCCAGACAGGGGACTATTATGGCTACACCTTC.

This clonotype was recorded only once. The chain has TRBV20-1 and TRBJ2-7; possibly TRBD2 for D (6 bases). CDR3 length equals 15 residues. CDR1 is DFQATT, CDR2 SNEGSKA, per germline (reference sequence). Deletions cut 6 bases from V and 5 bases from J, with 23 bases between. The CDR3: CSAHKERVSSHEQYF. In DNA, the CDR3 is TGCAGTGCCCACAAAGAGCGGGTATCATCCCACGAGCAGTACTTC.

The rearrangement links TRBV24-1 to TRBJ1-5, with D uncertain. Germline assignment: CDR1 KGHDR and CDR2 SFDVKD. The V and J ends lost 12 bases and 4 bases respectively, with 15 bases between them. This CDR3 is built from 13 residues. CDR3 sequence reads: CAHRGLVNQPQHF. As DNA, the CDR3 is TGTGCCCACAGAGGCCTTGTGAATCAGCCCCAGCATTTT.

The rearrangement uses TRBV29-1 and TRBJ2-7; 8 bases are a match to TRBD1. The CDR3 consists of 11 residues. Germline V gene data show CDR1 as SQVTM and CDR2 as ANQGSEA. The junction had 5 bases not matched to a gene; V was cut back by 6 bases and J by 7 bases. CDR3: CSVDRGREQYF. The CDR3 DNA reads as TGCAGCGTCGACAGGGGACGGGAGCAGTACTTC.

This clonotype appeared many times. The CDR3 coding sequence is TGTGCCAGCAGCTTAGCGACTAGCGGGGAGCAGTACTTC. It translates to CASSLATSGEQYF. V usage is TRBV7-2 and J usage is TRBJ2-7; the match to TRBD2 covers 10 bases. Germline V gene sequence: CDR1 SGHTA, CDR2 FQGNSA. The CDR3 spans 13 residues. The V gene end was trimmed by 0 bases and the J gene end by 7 bases; junction bases not matched to a gene: 0.

The V and J genes are TRBV29-1 and TRBJ2-5, with D perhaps TRBD2 (6 bases). The CDR3 has 14 amino acids. V was trimmed by 5 bases and J by 9 bases, leaving 22 bases between them. Per the germline V gene, CDR1 is SQVTM and CDR2 is ANQGSEA. CDR3 DNA: TGCAGCGTTTCTCGCGGGACTTCTTATCGGTCCCAGTACTTC. Translated, it gives CSVSRGTSYRSQYF.

V is TRBV10-2 and J is TRBJ2-7; D is unresolved. V lost 7 bases, J lost 4 bases, and 17 bases lay in between. Germline V gives CDR1 WSHSY, CDR2 SAAADI. The CDR3 runs 14 residues. The CDR3 DNA is TGCGCCAGCACTCTCAACGGAATTAGTTACGAGCAGTACTTC. Amino acid sequence: CASTLNGISYEQYF.

This rearrangement joins TRBV29-1 to TRBJ1-1, with TRBD1 identical over 9 bases. The CDR3 sequence is 15 residues long. The germline V gene has CDR1 SQVTM and CDR2 ANQGSEA. After removal of 7 bases from V and 0 bases from J, the junction contained 9 bases not matched to a gene. CDR3 sequence reads: CSAYRQGGMNTEAFF. CDR3 nucleotide sequence: TGCAGCGCCTATCGACAGGGGGGGATGAACACTGAAGCTTTCTTT.

This clonotype has more than one count but fewer than ten. The rearrangement links TRBV10-3 to TRBJ1-1; tentative D call: TRBD1 (5 bases). With 10 bases removed from V and 6 bases from J, the gap between germline ends came to 18 bases. Germline V gives CDR1 ENHRY, CDR2 SYGVKD. CDR3 length equals 13 residues. The CDR3 coding sequence is TGTGCCAGCAGCGCACAGGAAGGCTCTGAAGCTTTCTTT. It encodes CASSAQEGSEAFF.

Concerning this clonotype itself: At one boundary the junction diverges from the germline segment, which might be a read error. The chain links TRBV10-3 to TRBJ1-1; 9 bases align to TRBD1. Germline CDR1 is ENHRY and CDR2 is SYGVKD. The length of the CDR3 is 15 residues. The CDR3 is CASSAQTGGNTEAFF. In nucleotides, the CDR3 is TGTGCCAGCAGTGCTCAGACAGGGGGGAACACTGAAGCTTTCTTT.

The rearrangement joins TRBV10-3 to TRBJ1-4; D might be TRBD1 (5 bases). Germline CDR1 reads ENHRY; CDR2 reads SYGVKD. V was clipped by 4 bases and J by 0 bases, with 9 bases between them. This CDR3 region has 15 residues. Written as DNA, the CDR3 is TGTGCCATCAGTGGGGAGACAGCAACTAATGAAAAACTGTTTTTT. This translates into CAISGETATNEKLFF.

This chain connects TRBV11-2 to TRBJ1-3; a possible D gene is TRBD1 (6 bases). The CDR3 extends over 14 amino acids. The germline gives CDR1 SGHAT, CDR2 FQNNGV. Trimming removed 6 bases at V and 2 bases at J, with 11 bases between. CDR3 loop: CASSQGSTGNTIYF. In DNA, the CDR3 is TGTGCCAGCAGTCAGGGGTCCACTGGAAACACCATATATTTT. The whole variable domain, remainder taken from reference TRBV11-2 and TRBJ1-3, is EAGVAQSPRYKIIEKRQSVAFWCNPISGHATLYWYQQILGQGPKLLIQFQNNGVVDDSQLPKDRFSAERLKGVDSTLKIQPAKLEDSAVYLCASSQGSTGNTIYFGEGSWLTVV.

The chain links TRBV10-3 to TRBJ1-5; D perhaps matches TRBD1 (6 bases). Trimming took off 11 bases at V and 9 bases at J, with 26 bases between the two ends. The CDR3 is 15 amino acids. Germline CDR1 and CDR2: ENHRY and SYGVKD. CDR3 nucleotides: TGTGCCCGCAGTGAAAGTCGGCAGGGGAGGTCGCCCCAGCATTTT. As protein: CARSESRQGRSPQHF.

The V gene is TRBV5-4, the J gene TRBJ2-7; TRBD1 matches 7 bases. Germline CDR1 and CDR2: SGHNT and YYREEE (reference sequence). The CDR3 is 16 amino acids. V shed 7 bases, J shed 3 bases, and the junction held 16 bases outside the gene matches. CDR3 coding DNA: TGTGCCAGCGGAAAAAACAGGGGAATGGTGTACTACGAGCAGTACTTC. Protein: CASGKNRGMVYYEQYF.

The V and J genes are TRBV29-1 and TRBJ1-1; D is undetermined. The V end lost 7 bases, the J end lost 11 bases, and 23 bases lay between the germline ends. The germline CDR1 and CDR2 sequences are SQVTM and ANQGSEA. The CDR3 contains 13 residues. The CDR3 region is CSASSLYRVVAFF. The DNA for the CDR3 is TGCAGCGCCAGCAGCTTATACAGAGTAGTTGCTTTCTTT.

This clonotype occurred a few times. The rearrangement links TRBV19 to TRBJ2-7; TRBD1 matches 9 bases. The CDR3 is 17 residues long. V trimming: 3 bases; J trimming: 6 bases; junction bases outside the gene matches: 15. The germline V gene has CDR1 LNHDA and CDR2 SQIVND (reference sequence). The DNA for the CDR3 is TGTGCCAGTAGTATCCACCGGACCGGGACAGGGTTCTCCGAGCAGTACTTC. It is translated as CASSIHRTGTGFSEQYF.

This chain connects TRBV9 to TRBJ1-1, with D possibly TRBD1 on 5 matching bases. The CDR3 spans 16 residues. V dropped 3 bases and J dropped 6 bases, with 21 bases sitting between them. Germline-derived CDR1 and CDR2 are SGDLS and YYNGEE. CDR3 sequence: CASSAGTGFRAAEAFF. CDR3 in DNA: TGTGCCAGCAGCGCCGGGACTGGTTTTCGGGCGGCTGAAGCTTTCTTT.

The chain recombines TRBV4-2 with TRBJ2-7; TRBD1 agrees at 9 bases. This CDR3 comprises 15 residues. V gave up 3 bases and J gave up 4 bases; unmatched junction bases: 7. Germline V gene data show CDR1 as LGHNA and CDR2 as YNFKEQ. DNA of the CDR3: TGTGCCAGCAGCCACCAGACAGGGGGTGGGTACGAGCAGTACTTC. Translating gives CASSHQTGGGYEQYF.

There are a few counts of this clonotype. The chain couples TRBV9 to TRBJ2-5; 11 bases are a match to TRBD2. The V gene end was trimmed by 0 bases and the J gene end by 0 bases; junction bases not matched to a gene: 4. Looked up from germline, CDR1 is SGDLS and CDR2 is YYNGEE. The CDR3 runs to 17 residues. CDR3 nucleotides: TGTGCCAGCAGCGTAGGTTTAGCGGGAGGGTACCAAGAGACCCAGTACTTC. This encodes CASSVGLAGGYQETQYF.